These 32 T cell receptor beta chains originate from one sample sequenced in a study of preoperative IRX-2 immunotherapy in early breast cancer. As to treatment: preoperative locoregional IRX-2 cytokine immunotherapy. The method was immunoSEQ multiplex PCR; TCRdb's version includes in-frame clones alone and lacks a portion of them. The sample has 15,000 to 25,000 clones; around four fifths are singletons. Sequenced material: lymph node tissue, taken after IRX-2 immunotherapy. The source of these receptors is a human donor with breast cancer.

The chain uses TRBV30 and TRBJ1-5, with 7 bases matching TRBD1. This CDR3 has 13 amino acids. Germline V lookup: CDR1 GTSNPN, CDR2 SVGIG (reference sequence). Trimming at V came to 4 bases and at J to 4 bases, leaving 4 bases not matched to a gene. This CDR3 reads CAWTGTENQPQHF. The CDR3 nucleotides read TGTGCCTGGACCGGGACAGAGAATCAGCCCCAGCATTTT. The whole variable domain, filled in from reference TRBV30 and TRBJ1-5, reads SQTIHQWPATLVQPVGSPLSLECTVEGTSNPNLYWYRQAAGRGLQLLFYSVGIGQISSEVPQNLSASRPQDRQFILSSKKLLLSDSGFYLCAWTGTENQPQHFGDGTRLSIL.

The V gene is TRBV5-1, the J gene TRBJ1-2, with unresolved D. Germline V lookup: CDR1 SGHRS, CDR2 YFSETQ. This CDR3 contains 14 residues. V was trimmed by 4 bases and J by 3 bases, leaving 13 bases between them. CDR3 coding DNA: TGCGCCAGCAGCCAAGATCGAGCCTACTATGGCTACACCTTC. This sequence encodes CASSQDRAYYGYTF.

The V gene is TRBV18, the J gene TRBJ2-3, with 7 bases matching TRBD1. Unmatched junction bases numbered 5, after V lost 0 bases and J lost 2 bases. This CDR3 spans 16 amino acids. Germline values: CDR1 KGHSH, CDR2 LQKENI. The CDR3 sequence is CASSPPVQGDTDTQYF. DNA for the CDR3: TGTGCCAGCTCACCACCGGTTCAGGGGGACACAGATACGCAGTATTTT. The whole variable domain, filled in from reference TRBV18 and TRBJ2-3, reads NAGVMQNPRHLVRRRGQEARLRCSPMKGHSHVYWYRQLPEEGLKFMVYLQKENIIDESGMPKERFSAEFPKEGPSILRIQQVVRGDSAAYFCASSPPVQGDTDTQYFGPGTRLTVL.

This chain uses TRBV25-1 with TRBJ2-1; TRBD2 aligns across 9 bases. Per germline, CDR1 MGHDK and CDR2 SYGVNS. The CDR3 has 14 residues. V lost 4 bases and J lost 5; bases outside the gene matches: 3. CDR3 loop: CASSVASGNNEQFF. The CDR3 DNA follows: TGTGCCAGCAGTGTGGCTAGCGGGAACAATGAGCAGTTCTTC. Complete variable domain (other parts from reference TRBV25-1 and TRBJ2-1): EADIYQTPRYLVIGTGKKITLECSQTMGHDKMYWYQQDPGMELHLIHYSYGVNSTEKGDLSSESTVSRIRTEHFPLTLESARPSHTSQYLCASSVASGNNEQFFGPGTRLTVL.

The CDR3 spells CASSENGGLTEAFF. In nucleotides, the CDR3 is TGTGCCAGTAGTGAAAACGGGGGACTCACTGAAGCTTTCTTT. V and J are TRBV19 and TRBJ1-1; D perhaps matches TRBD1 (5 bases). The CDR3 contains 14 residues. Germline V CDR1 and CDR2: LNHDA, SQIVND (reference sequence). V lost 5 bases and J lost 4, with 14 bases in between.

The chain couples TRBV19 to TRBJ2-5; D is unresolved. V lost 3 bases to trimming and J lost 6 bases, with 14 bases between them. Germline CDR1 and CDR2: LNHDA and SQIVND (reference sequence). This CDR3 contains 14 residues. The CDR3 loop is CASSIILAEQTQYF. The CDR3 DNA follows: TGTGCCAGTAGTATCATCCTCGCCGAACAGACCCAGTACTTC.

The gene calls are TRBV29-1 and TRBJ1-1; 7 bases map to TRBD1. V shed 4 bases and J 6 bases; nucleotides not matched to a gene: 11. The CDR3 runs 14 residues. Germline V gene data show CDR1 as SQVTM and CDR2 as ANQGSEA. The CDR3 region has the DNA TGCAGCGTTGGGGTGGGCAGGGGGTCAGCTGAAGCTTTCTTT. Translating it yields CSVGVGRGSAEAFF.

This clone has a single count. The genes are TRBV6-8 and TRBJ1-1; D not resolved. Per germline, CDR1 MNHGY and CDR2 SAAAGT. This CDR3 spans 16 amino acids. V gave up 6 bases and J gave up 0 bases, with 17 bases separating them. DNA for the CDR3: TGTGCCAGCAGCTACCGAGTGGAGGCCATGAACACTGAAGCTTTCTTT. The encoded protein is CASSYRVEAMNTEAFF.

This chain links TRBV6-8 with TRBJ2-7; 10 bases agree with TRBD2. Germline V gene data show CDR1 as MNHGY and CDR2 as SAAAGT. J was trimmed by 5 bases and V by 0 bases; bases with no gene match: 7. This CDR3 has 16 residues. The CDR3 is CASSYSGAGGLNEQYF. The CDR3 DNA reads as TGTGCCAGCAGTTACTCGGGAGCGGGAGGGCTCAACGAGCAGTACTTC.

The CDR3 loop reads CASSPGTNTEAFF. Here the CDR3 DNA reads TGTGCCAGCTCACCGGGAACGAACACTGAAGCTTTCTTT. The chain joins TRBV18 to TRBJ1-1; D ambiguous. The ends were cut back, 3 bases at V and 1 base at J, with 6 bases in the middle. Germline V gene sequence: CDR1 KGHSH, CDR2 LQKENI. CDR3 size: 13 residues.

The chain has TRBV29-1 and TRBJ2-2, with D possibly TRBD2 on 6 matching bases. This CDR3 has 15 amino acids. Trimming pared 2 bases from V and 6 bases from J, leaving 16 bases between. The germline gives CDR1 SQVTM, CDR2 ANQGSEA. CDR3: CSVELAGSSAGELFF. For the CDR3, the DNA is TGCAGCGTTGAACTGGCGGGATCAAGTGCCGGGGAGCTGTTTTTT.

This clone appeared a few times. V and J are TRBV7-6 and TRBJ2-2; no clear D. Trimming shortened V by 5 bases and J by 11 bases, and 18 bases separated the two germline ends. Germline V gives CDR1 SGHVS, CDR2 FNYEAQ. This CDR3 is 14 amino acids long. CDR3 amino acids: CASSPETRTSELFF. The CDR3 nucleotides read TGTGCCAGCAGCCCCGAGACTCGAACGTCCGAGCTGTTTTTT.

CDR3 coding DNA: TGTGCCAGCAGTGATACCTCATGGGAGAGGGGGAACTCTCTGAGGGAGCAGTACTTC. Translation gives CASSDTSWERGNSLREQYF. This rearrangement joins TRBV28 to TRBJ2-7, with D perhaps TRBD1 (6 bases). There are 19 residues in the CDR3. Trimming stripped 5 bases from V and 7 bases from J, with 33 bases between. The germline gives CDR1 MDHEN, CDR2 SYDVKM.

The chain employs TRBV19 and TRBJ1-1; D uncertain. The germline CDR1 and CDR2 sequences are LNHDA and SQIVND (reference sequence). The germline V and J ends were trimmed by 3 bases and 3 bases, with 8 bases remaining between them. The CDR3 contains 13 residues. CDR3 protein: CASSMLKYTEAFF. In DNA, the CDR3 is TGTGCCAGTAGTATGTTGAAGTACACTGAAGCTTTCTTT.

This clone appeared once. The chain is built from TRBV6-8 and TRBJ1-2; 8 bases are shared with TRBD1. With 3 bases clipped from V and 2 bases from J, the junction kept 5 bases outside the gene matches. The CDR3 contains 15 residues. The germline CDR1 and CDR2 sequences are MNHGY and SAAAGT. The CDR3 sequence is CASSYGQGQNYGYTF. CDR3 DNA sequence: TGTGCCAGCAGTTATGGACAGGGTCAGAACTATGGCTACACCTTC.

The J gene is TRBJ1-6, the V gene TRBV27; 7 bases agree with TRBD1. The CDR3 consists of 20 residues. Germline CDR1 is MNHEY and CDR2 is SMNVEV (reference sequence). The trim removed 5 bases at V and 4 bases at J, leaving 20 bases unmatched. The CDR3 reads CASSGTRGRGGKGYNSPLHF. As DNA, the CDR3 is TGTGCCAGCAGTGGAACGAGGGGGCGCGGAGGGAAGGGATATAATTCACCCCTCCACTTT.

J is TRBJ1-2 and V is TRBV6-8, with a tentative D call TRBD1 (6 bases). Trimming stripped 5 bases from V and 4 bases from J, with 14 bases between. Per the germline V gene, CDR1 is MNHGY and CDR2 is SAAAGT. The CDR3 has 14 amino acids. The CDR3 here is CASSREGDIYGYTF. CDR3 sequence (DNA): TGTGCCAGCAGTAGGGAGGGGGACATCTATGGCTACACCTTC.

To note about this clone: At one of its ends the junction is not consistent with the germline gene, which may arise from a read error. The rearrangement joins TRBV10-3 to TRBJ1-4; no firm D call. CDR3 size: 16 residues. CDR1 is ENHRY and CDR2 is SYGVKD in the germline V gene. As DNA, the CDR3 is TGTGCCAGCAGTGAGGGAGGATCAGGAACTAATGAAAAACTGTTTTTT. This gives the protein CASSEGGSGTNEKLFF.

In DNA form, the CDR3 reads TGTGCCAGCTCACCCCTCCGGACAGGGGAACTCAACTCCTACGAGCAGTACTTC. Its translation is CASSPLRTGELNSYEQYF. The chain combines TRBV18 with TRBJ2-7; 9 bases are shared with TRBD1. The CDR3 covers 18 residues. V shed 3 bases and J 0 bases; nucleotides not matched to a gene: 12. Germline V gives CDR1 KGHSH, CDR2 LQKENI. Full variable domain (missing parts from reference TRBV18 and TRBJ2-7): NAGVMQNPRHLVRRRGQEARLRCSPMKGHSHVYWYRQLPEEGLKFMVYLQKENIIDESGMPKERFSAEFPKEGPSILRIQQVVRGDSAAYFCASSPLRTGELNSYEQYFGPGTRLTVT.

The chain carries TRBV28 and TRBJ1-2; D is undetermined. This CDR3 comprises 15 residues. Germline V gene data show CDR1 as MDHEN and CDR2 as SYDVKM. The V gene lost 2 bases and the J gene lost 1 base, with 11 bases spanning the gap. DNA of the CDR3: TGTGCCAGCAGTTTAGCGGGCCTAGATAACTATGGCTACACCTTC. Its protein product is CASSLAGLDNYGYTF.

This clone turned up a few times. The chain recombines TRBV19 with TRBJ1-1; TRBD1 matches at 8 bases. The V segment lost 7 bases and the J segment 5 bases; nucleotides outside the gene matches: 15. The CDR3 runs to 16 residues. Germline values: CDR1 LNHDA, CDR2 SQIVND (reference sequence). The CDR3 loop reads CASTPSEGRGLTEAFF. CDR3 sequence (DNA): TGTGCCAGTACCCCCTCGGAGGGCAGGGGGCTAACTGAAGCTTTCTTT.

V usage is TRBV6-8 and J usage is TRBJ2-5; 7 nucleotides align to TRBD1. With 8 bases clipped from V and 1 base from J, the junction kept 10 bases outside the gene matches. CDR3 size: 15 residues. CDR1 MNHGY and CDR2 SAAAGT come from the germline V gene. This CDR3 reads CASRRSGTVQETQYF. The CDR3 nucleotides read TGTGCCAGCCGACGTTCCGGGACAGTCCAAGAGACCCAGTACTTC.

The CDR3 is CASSYPGQGGEQYF. The DNA of the CDR3 is TGTGCCAGCAGTTACCCGGGACAGGGGGGGGAGCAGTACTTC. The V call is TRBV6-8, the J call TRBJ2-7; 11 positions agree with TRBD1. CDR1 is MNHGY and CDR2 is SAAAGT in the germline V gene. V lost 2 bases and J lost 7; bases outside the gene matches: 4. The CDR3 has 14 residues.

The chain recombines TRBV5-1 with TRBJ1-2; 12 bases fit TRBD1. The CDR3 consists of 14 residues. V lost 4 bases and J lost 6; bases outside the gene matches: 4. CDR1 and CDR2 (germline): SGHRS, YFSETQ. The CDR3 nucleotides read TGCGCCAGCAGCCCGGGACAGGGGGCGGATGGCTACACCTTC. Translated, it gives CASSPGQGADGYTF. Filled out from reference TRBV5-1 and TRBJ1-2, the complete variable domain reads KAGVTQTPRYLIKTRGQQVTLSCSPISGHRSVSWYQQTPGQGLQFLFEYFSETQRNKGNFPGRFSGRQFSNSRSEMNVSTLELGDSALYLCASSPGQGADGYTFGSGTRLTVV.

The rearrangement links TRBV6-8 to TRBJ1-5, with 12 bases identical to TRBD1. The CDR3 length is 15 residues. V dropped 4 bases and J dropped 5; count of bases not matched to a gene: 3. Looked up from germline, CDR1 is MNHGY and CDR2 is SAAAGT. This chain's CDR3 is CASSLGTGGDQPQHF. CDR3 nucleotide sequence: TGTGCCAGCAGTTTAGGGACAGGGGGCGATCAGCCCCAGCATTTT.

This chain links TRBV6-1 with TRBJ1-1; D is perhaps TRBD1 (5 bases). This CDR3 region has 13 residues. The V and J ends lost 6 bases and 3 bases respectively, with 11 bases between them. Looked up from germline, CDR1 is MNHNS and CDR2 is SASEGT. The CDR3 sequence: CASRELGDTEAFF. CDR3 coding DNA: TGTGCCAGCAGGGAATTGGGGGACACTGAAGCTTTCTTT.

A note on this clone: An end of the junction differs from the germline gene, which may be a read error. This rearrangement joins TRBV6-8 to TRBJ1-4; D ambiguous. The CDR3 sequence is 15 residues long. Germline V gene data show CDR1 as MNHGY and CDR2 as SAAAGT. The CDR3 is CASSDSTTTNEKLFF. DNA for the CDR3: TGTGCCAGCAGTGACTCGACTACAACTAATGAAAAACTGTTTTTT.

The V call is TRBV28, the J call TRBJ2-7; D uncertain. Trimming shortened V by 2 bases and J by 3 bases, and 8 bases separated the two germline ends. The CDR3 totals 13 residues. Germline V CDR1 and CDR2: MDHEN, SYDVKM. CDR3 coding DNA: TGTGCCAGCAGTTTACTCTATAACTACGAGCAGTACTTC. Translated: CASSLLYNYEQYF.

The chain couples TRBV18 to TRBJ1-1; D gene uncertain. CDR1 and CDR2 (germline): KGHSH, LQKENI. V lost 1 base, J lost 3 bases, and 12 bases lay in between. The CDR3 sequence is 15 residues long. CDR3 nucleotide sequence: TGTGCCAGCTCACCACAACAGAAAAAATACACTGAAGCTTTCTTT. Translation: CASSPQQKKYTEAFF.

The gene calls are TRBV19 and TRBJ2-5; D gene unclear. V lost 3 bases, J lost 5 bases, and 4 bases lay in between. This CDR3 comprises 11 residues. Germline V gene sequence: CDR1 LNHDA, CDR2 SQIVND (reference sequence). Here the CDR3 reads CASSIAETQYF. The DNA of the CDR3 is TGTGCCAGTAGTATTGCGGAGACCCAGTACTTC.

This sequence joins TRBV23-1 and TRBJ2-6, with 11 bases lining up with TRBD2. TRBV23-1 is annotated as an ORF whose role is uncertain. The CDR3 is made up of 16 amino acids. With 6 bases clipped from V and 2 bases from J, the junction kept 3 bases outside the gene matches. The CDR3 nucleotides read TGCGCCAGCAGCATTAGCGGGGGGGCTGGGGCCAACGTCCTGACTTTC. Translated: CASSISGGAGANVLTF.

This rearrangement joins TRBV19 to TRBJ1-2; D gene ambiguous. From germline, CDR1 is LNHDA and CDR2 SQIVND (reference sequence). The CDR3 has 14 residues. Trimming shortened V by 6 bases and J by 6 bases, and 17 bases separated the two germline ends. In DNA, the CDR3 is TGTGCCAGTAGACCCGGCCGGGTTGGAGATGGCTACACCTTC. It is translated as CASRPGRVGDGYTF.